The clone carrying this T cell receptor (beta chain) appeared once. This sample stems from a study of cytomegalovirus exposure and HLA in healthy donors. Germline V gene sequence: CDR1 LNHDA, CDR2 SQIVND (reference sequence). V was trimmed by 3 bases and J by 4 bases, leaving 7 bases between them. The CDR3 spans 12 residues. The PCR used 60 Vbeta and 13 Jbeta primers. Assay: immunoSEQ multiplex PCR; the TCRdb copy retains only in-frame clones and omits some. In the table there are around 150,000 clones, around 74% of which are singletons. This TCR was recovered from a female donor in good health and CMV-seronegative. The chain joins TRBV19 to TRBJ2-7, with a possible D match to TRBD2 (5 bases). Sequenced material: PBMCs. The CDR3 DNA is TGTGCCAGTAGTATGACGGGGTACGAGCAGTACTTC. Its protein product is CASSMTGYEQYF.